This is a list of T cell receptor beta chains from one sample in a study of cytomegalovirus exposure and HLA in healthy donors. Sequencing used immunoSEQ multiplex PCR; TCRdb keeps in-frame clones, though not all of them. This table has 56,000 or so clones, approximately 90% appearing once. Sequenced: PBMCs. Receptors originate from a man aged 18 to 29 in good health and CMV-seronegative. Each CDR3 is given with its conserved first and last residue. Each record gives: J gene, clone size, V gene, D gene, CDR3 protein, CDR3 DNA. The D gene is left open where the match is weak. Clone sizes are given selectively: once, few, many, or a class where the clone is expanded.

TRBJ1-1,.,TRBV18,.,CASSPLNERDTEAFF,TGTGCCAGCTCACCACTTAATGAGAGAGACACTGAAGCTTTCTTT
TRBJ1-5,.,TRBV4-3,.,CASSQQDSSRQPQHF,TGCGCCAGCAGCCAGCAGGACAGCTCACGTCAGCCCCAGCATTTT
TRBJ1-1,.,TRBV5-4,.,CASSLLRQENTEAFF,TGTGCCAGCAGCTTGTTGAGACAGGAGAACACTGAAGCTTTCTTT
TRBJ2-1,.,TRBV7-2,TRBD2,CASSSLAGGQFF,TGTGCCAGCAGCTCTCTAGCGGGAGGTCAGTTCTTC
TRBJ2-1,.,TRBV6-4,TRBD1,CASSAGTGDYNEQFF,TGTGCCAGCAGTGCCGGGACAGGGGATTACAATGAGCAGTTCTTC
TRBJ2-7,.,TRBV5-4,.,CASSLGGTGDLEQYF,TGTGCCAGCAGCTTGGGAGGGACGGGGGACTTGGAGCAGTACTTC
TRBJ2-2,.,TRBV6-1,TRBD2,CASSEVRAGGPNPGELFF,TGTGCCAGCAGTGAAGTAAGAGCGGGAGGACCAAACCCCGGGGAGCTGTTTTTT
TRBJ1-2,once,TRBV9,TRBD1,CASSVGTGGHGYTF,TGTGCCAGCAGCGTAGGGACAGGGGGTCATGGCTACACCTTC
TRBJ2-6,.,TRBV7-8,TRBD1,CASSPQDRGSGANVLTF,TGTGCCAGCAGCCCCCAGGACAGGGGGTCTGGGGCCAACGTCCTGACTTTC
TRBJ1-2,.,TRBV11-2,.,CASSSLFKFNYGYTF,TGTGCCAGCAGCAGCCTATTCAAATTTAACTATGGCTACACCTTC
TRBJ2-5,.,TRBV9,.,CASSVGQEQETQYF,TGTGCCAGCAGCGTAGGGCAGGAACAAGAGACCCAGTACTTC